The 10 T cell receptor beta chains below come from one sample, sequenced in a study of T cells after posttransplantation cyclophosphamide (dated by TCRdb to between 2015 and 2016). Library construction relied on the immunoSEQ multiplex PCR assay. TCRdb provides this immuneACCESS table in a form limited to in-frame rearrangements. Some clones are lacking; in checked studies, under half of them reflect an unresolved V gene, and why the rest are absent is not known. Across this sample there are about 53,000 clones, with about 86% seen only once. The ten largest clonotypes hold over 2.5% of the sample. The specimen was PBMCs. Receptors originate from a man aged 25 to 40 with a blood cancer, CMV-positive, and with a related stem cell donor.

The chain uses TRBV19 and TRBJ2-7, with 10 bases fitting TRBD1. The ends lost 2 bases at V and 7 bases at J; junction bases unmatched: 5. This CDR3 has 14 amino acids. Germline V lookup: CDR1 LNHDA, CDR2 SQIVND (reference sequence). CDR3 coding DNA: TGTGCCAGTAGTATAAGGGACAGGGGTGAAGAGCAGTACTTC. Its protein product is CASSIRDRGEEQYF.

V usage is TRBV10-3 and J usage is TRBJ2-2; D perhaps matches TRBD2 (5 bases). Trimming stripped 8 bases from V and 6 bases from J, with 16 bases between. The CDR3 has 14 amino acids. Germline V gene data show CDR1 as ENHRY and CDR2 as SYGVKD. In DNA, the CDR3 is TGTGCCATCGCGGGCCGAGCCGGTGCCGGGGAGCTGTTTTTT. It translates to CAIAGRAGAGELFF.

CDR3 sequence: CASSLEREKREQYF. The CDR3 coding sequence is TGTGCCAGCAGCTTAGAACGGGAGAAGCGCGAGCAGTACTTC. The chain employs TRBV11-3 and TRBJ2-7; tentative D call: TRBD2 (6 bases). V was cut by 0 bases and J by 6 bases, with 12 bases left in between. This CDR3 contains 14 residues. Germline CDR1 SGHNT, CDR2 YENEEA. Based on the CDR3 plus reference TRBV11-3 and TRBJ2-7, the full variable domain is EAGVVQSPRYKIIEKKQPVAFWCNPISGHNTLYWYLQNLGQGPELLIRYENEEAVDDSQLPKDRFSAERLKGVDSTLKIQPAELGDSAVYLCASSLEREKREQYFGPGTRLTVT.

The chain is built from TRBV6-5 and TRBJ2-7; no firm D call. The CDR3 spans 11 residues. V dropped 7 bases and J dropped 7 bases, with 11 bases sitting between them. Germline V gene lookup returns CDR1 MNHEY and CDR2 SVGAGI. The CDR3, as DNA: TGTGCCAGCAAACAGTCTCGGGAGCAGTACTTC. Translating gives CASKQSREQYF.

The chain has TRBV6-5 and TRBJ2-2; D might be TRBD2 (7 bases). There are 14 residues in the CDR3. CDR1 is MNHEY and CDR2 is SVGAGI in the germline V gene. Trimming took off 3 bases at V and 5 bases at J, with 10 bases between the two ends. The CDR3 sequence: CASSYAGATGELFF. The CDR3 nucleotides read TGTGCCAGCAGTTATGCGGGGGCAACCGGGGAGCTGTTTTTT.

The DNA of the CDR3 is TGTGCCAGTACAAGCGGGAGAAGCTCCTACGAGCAGTACTTC. Translated, it gives CASTSGRSSYEQYF. The chain couples TRBV19 to TRBJ2-7; 8 nucleotides align to TRBD2. With 7 bases clipped from V and 0 bases from J, the junction kept 5 bases outside the gene matches. In germline, CDR1 is LNHDA, CDR2 SQIVND (reference sequence). The CDR3 loop spans 14 amino acids.

A single count supports this clone. The V gene is TRBV9, the J gene TRBJ1-2; D is perhaps TRBD1 (5 bases). Trimming removed 1 base from V and 2 bases from J, with 12 bases in between. The V gene's germline CDR1 is SGDLS and CDR2 YYNGEE. This CDR3 has 15 amino acids. The CDR3 protein is CASSVFGGGNYGYTF. In DNA form, the CDR3 reads TGTGCCAGCAGCGTATTTGGGGGGGGGAACTATGGCTACACCTTC.

CDR3 sequence: CASSLGTVSYNEQFF. As DNA, the CDR3 is TGTGCCAGCAGCTTGGGGACTGTCTCCTACAATGAGCAGTTCTTC. The chain carries TRBV7-8 and TRBJ2-1; TRBD2 is a possible D gene (6 bases). V was clipped by 3 bases and J by 0 bases, with 9 bases between them. Germline values: CDR1 SGHVS, CDR2 FQNEAQ. This CDR3 comprises 15 residues. The variable domain in full, with the rest retrieved from reference TRBV7-8 and TRBJ2-1, is GAGVSQSPRYKVAKRGQDVALRCDPISGHVSLFWYQQALGQGPEFLTYFQNEAQLDKSGLPSDRFFAERPEGSVSTLKIQRTQQEDSAVYLCASSLGTVSYNEQFFGPGTRLTVL.

V usage is TRBV4-2 and J usage is TRBJ2-3; 11 bases agree with TRBD2. The CDR3 consists of 15 residues. From germline, CDR1 is LGHNA and CDR2 YNFKEQ. Germline trimming cut 9 bases from V and 5 bases from J; bases unmatched to any gene: 10. CDR3 sequence: CASGVAGGPVDTQYF. The CDR3 DNA reads as TGTGCCAGTGGGGTAGCGGGAGGGCCTGTAGATACGCAGTATTTT.

V and J are TRBV25-1 and TRBJ2-2, with TRBD2 as a possible D gene (5 bases). The ends were cut back, 0 bases at V and 6 bases at J, with 14 bases in the middle. The CDR3 runs to 16 residues. CDR1 is MGHDK, CDR2 SYGVNS, per germline. The CDR3 protein is CASSEYKGEWAGELFF. The CDR3 DNA sequence: TGTGCCAGCAGTGAATATAAGGGAGAGTGGGCCGGGGAGCTGTTTTTT.